This is a list of T cell receptor beta chains from one sample in a study of Graves' ophthalmopathy and Graves' hyperthyroidism. TCRdb reanalysed the multiplex PCR reads using MiXCR and keeps one entry per CDR3 protein. The sample lists 560,000 or so distinct CDR3 sequences, less than 45% occurring once. The material sequenced was peripheral blood or thyroid tissue (not recorded which). All receptors come from an adult man with Graves' hyperthyroidism. Both conserved end residues are part of each CDR3. A D gene is named only where the DNA matches it firmly. Size tells how often a clone was seen (once, few, many) or the class of an expanded clone, and some rows leave it out.

TRBV6-9	TRBJ1-1	NA	NA	TGTGCCAGCAGTGTGGGGCCGCTCGAAGCTTTCTTT	CASSVGPLEAFF
TRBV25-1	TRBJ1-2	NA	TRBD1	TGTGCCAGCGTTGAAAGGCCGGGGACAGACTATGGCTACACCTTC	CASVERPGTDYGYTF
TRBV10-3	TRBJ1-5	NA	NA	TGTGCCAGCAGTTATTGGGCTAGCGGGAGTTCAGAGACCCAGCATTTT	CASSYWASGSSETQHF
TRBV20-1	TRBJ1-6	many	NA	TGCAGTGCTAGAGATAAGTTGGCGGGTTCACCCCTCCACTTT	CSARDKLAGSPLHF
TRBV7-9	TRBJ1-1	NA	NA	TGTGCCAGCAGCTTAAACAGCTTGAACGCTGAAGCTTTCTTT	CASSLNSLNAEAFF
TRBV2	TRBJ2-5	NA	NA	TGTGCCAGCAGTCGTGGGCAGAAAGAAGAGACCCAGTACTTC	CASSRGQKEETQYF
TRBV7-2	TRBJ1-2	NA	TRBD1	TGTGCCAGCAGCTTTGGACAGGGGGACGGCTATGGCTACACCTTC	CASSFGQGDGYGYTF
TRBV7-2	TRBJ2-2	few	TRBD1	TGTGCCAGCAGCCAGACAGGGGGCCGGGCCGGGGAGCTGTTTTTT	CASSQTGGRAGELFF
TRBV29-1	TRBJ1-1	NA	NA	TGCAGCGTTTCGGGGGTTAGAGCTTTCTTT	CSVSGVRAFF
TRBV7-2	TRBJ1-1	many	TRBD1	TGTGCCAGCAGCCGGGGGACAGGGCTCATGAACACTGAAGCTTTCTTT	CASSRGTGLMNTEAFF
TRBV20-1	TRBJ1-1	medium-sized	NA	TGCAGTGCTAGGTCAAACACTGAAGCTTTCTTT	CSARSNTEAFF
TRBV11-2	TRBJ2-5	many	NA	TGTGCCAGCAGCCCGCAGGGTTACGGGGAGACCCAGTACTTC	CASSPQGYGETQYF
TRBV7-8	TRBJ2-5	many	NA	TGTGCCAGCAGCTTAATGTCAGGCCAAGAGACCCAGTACTTC	CASSLMSGQETQYF
TRBV3-1	TRBJ2-7	NA	TRBD2	TGTGCCAGCAGCCAAGATATTCGACTAGCGGGCATCTCCTACGAGCAGTACTTC	CASSQDIRLAGISYEQYF
TRBV7-2	TRBJ2-5	NA	NA	TGTGCCAGCACTGAGGGGCAGCGGCAAGAGACCCAGTACTTC	CASTEGQRQETQYF
TRBV19	TRBJ1-5	many	NA	TGTGCCAGTAGTCGAGACAGGACCGGGGTCCGTAGCAATCAGCCCCAGCATTTT	CASSRDRTGVRSNQPQHF
TRBV19	TRBJ1-5	NA	NA	TGTGCCAGTAGTATTGGAGGGATTGGTCAGCCCCAGCATTTT	CASSIGGIGQPQHF
TRBV28	TRBJ2-5	NA	NA	TGTGCCACCACGGGACCCTTCCCCAAGACCCAGTACTTC	CATTGPFPKTQYF
TRBV24-1	TRBJ2-3	few	NA	TGTGCCACCAGTGACCCAGACGGAACCCGAGGGACAGATACGCAGTATTTT	CATSDPDGTRGTDTQYF
TRBV12-3/TRBV12-4	TRBJ1-1	many	NA	TGTGCCAGCGGGCCCATGAACACTGAAGCTTTCTTT	CASGPMNTEAFF
TRBV7-9	TRBJ1-1	NA	TRBD1	TGTGCCAACAGCTTAGCAGGGGGGAGCACTGAAGCTTTCTTT	CANSLAGGSTEAFF
TRBV29-1	TRBJ2-5	NA	TRBD1	TGCAGCGCATGGACAGGACTGCAAGAGACCCAGTACTTC	CSAWTGLQETQYF
TRBV9	TRBJ2-7	many	TRBD1	TGTGCCAGCAGCGGAGGGGACAGAACCTACGAGCAGTACTTC	CASSGGDRTYEQYF
TRBV6-1	TRBJ1-1	many	NA	TGTGCCAGCAGCGAACACACAGGGAACACTGAAGCTTTCTTT	CASSEHTGNTEAFF
TRBV6-5	TRBJ1-1	NA	NA	TGTGCCAGCGCTACAGGGATAGTTGGTGAAGCTTTCTTT	CASATGIVGEAFF
TRBV7-9	TRBJ1-6	few	TRBD1	TGTGCCAGCAGCCCACAGGGGGCCCCCTATAATTCACCCCTCCACTTT	CASSPQGAPYNSPLHF
TRBV12-3/TRBV12-4	TRBJ2-7	NA	TRBD2	TGTGCCAGCAGTTTTTGGCCGCCGGGACTAAAATCCTACGAGCAGTACTTC	CASSFWPPGLKSYEQYF